This entry is about one TCR beta chain. This clonotype was counted only a few times. The target of this receptor is not known. No much larger clone is present one base from it, and per-base qualities are unavailable. The source of the sample is a study of T cells in Graves' hyperthyroidism and ophthalmopathy (dated by TCRdb to the late 2010s). In terms of the full investigation: Peripheral blood was collected at initial diagnosis, before any treatment. To identify distinguishing TCR V-J signatures, a discovery cohort of 90 to 100 patients was used, comprising 40 to 45 with Graves' ophthalmopathy and some 57 with stable Graves' hyperthyroidism. An independent validation cohort of about 20 hyperthyroidism patients and more than 15 patients who later progressed to ophthalmopathy tested prospective prediction of ophthalmopathy. The 85 to 100 discovery patients were divided at random into training and test sets in a 7:3 ratio. In addition, the study compared T-cell repertoires in thyroid tissue and in blood from about 6 Graves' hyperthyroidism patients. Once sampling was done, hyperthyroidism patients were given methimazole at a starting dose of 30 mg daily, whereas ophthalmopathy patients were given high-dose intravenous methylprednisolone. TCR Vbeta CDR3 sequencing of 130 to 150 peripheral blood samples (more than 40 ophthalmopathy, 75 to 80 hyperthyroidism and roughly 17 progressor patients) is reported in the paper. Broad study findings and their caveats: Sample size was not statistically predetermined, and blinding of investigators to group allocation was not performed. Most expanded thyroid clonotypes (frequency above 0.001) were also found in blood, which suggests that blood repertoires may mirror thyroid immune responses. In validation, the model predicted progression to ophthalmopathy with 55% to 71% sensitivity and less than 75% specificity, a median of approximately 6.7 months before onset. A 13 V-J signature model separated ophthalmopathy from stable hyperthyroidism, with roughly 88% sensitivity and about 81% specificity in cross-validation and 80%/75% in testing.

Moderately to severely active disease, a Clinical Activity Score of at least 3, a NOSPECS grade of at least 4, and a duration under 3 months were present in ophthalmopathy patients. The study excluded patients with uncontrolled infections, other autoimmune diseases, pregnancy or lactation. Diagnoses relied on clinical symptoms, serum thyroxine and TRAb, thyroid ultrasound and orbital computed tomography. PBMCs were separated from under 11 ml of fresh peripheral blood using Ficoll-Paque density gradient centrifugation. Total RNA was extracted with Trizol reagent, and quality was checked on an Agilent 2100 Bioanalyzer. The germline V gene supplies CDR1 MNHEY and CDR2 SVGEGT. For this chain, trimming is 5 bases at the V end and 3 bases at the J end, and the number of junction bases without a gene match is 3. Inclusive of the bounding cysteine and phenylalanine, the CDR3 is 13 residues long. Of the read, only the CDR3 DNA is kept; its 39 bases are in frame from base 1.

The TCR beta CDR3 regions were amplified from RNA transcripts. The TCR CDR3 was subjected to a first round of RT-PCR using the HTBI primer set and the Qiagen OneStep RT-PCR kit. Libraries were constructed in a second round of multiplex PCR, after which size selection and purification were carried out. Sequencing of the libraries was done on an Illumina HiSeq2000 using paired-end 100 bp reads. Processing in the source paper ran as follows. SOAPnuke was used to process the raw data, removing reads that contained adapters or uncalled bases, had a mean Phred below 15, or lacked an exact match to the constant primer or identifier. High-quality paired reads were merged with COPE v1.2.5, and unique nucleotide sequences were defined as clonotypes. MiTCR v1.1 was used to align clonotypes to the IMGT TRBV, TRBD and TRBJ reference segments. The analysis included only V-J combinations with a frequency above 0.0001, which together covered 99.2% of the repertoires. The TCS score was defined as the ratio of F50 (clonal expansion) to E x V (chaos), calculated using BLOSUM62-based TCRdist between CDR3 peptides within each V-J. Welch's t-statistics and random forest reduced fewer than 600 V-J features to some 14, which were used in a naive Bayes classifier (R e1071). Using fastp trimming at Q25 and MiXCR clonotype assembly, TCRdb reanalyzed the public sequencing data and kept in-frame beta chains. Entries are consolidated by CDR3 protein sequence, retaining the most common genes and DNA. TCRdb, rather than the study authors, made the V and J calls. In this sample the table shows over 500,000 distinct CDR3 sequences, about 15% of which occur a single time. Of the sample, roughly 15% is held by the ten largest clones.

Sequenced material: blood. The receptor was derived from a woman under 30 with Graves' ophthalmopathy. This chain joins TRBV6-2 or TRBV6-3 to TRBJ2-7; 8 bases in the junction line up with TRBD1. The nucleotide sequence reads TGTGCCAGCAGTAAAACAGGGGGCTACGAGCAGTACTTC. It codes for CASSKTGGYEQYF.